These T cell receptor beta chains were read from a single sample in a study of shared T cell receptors in the human thymus. Libraries were prepared by immunoSEQ multiplex PCR; TCRdb keeps only in-frame clonotypes and omits some of them. The sample includes 550,000 to 800,000 clones, 70% to 90% of them seen just once. These same records also appear under a second study, on human thymus T cells.

Sequences were obtained from thymocytes. These receptors were taken from a girl under three years old with a congenital heart defect. Each CDR3 is given with its conserved first and last residue. A D gene is named only where the DNA matches it firmly. Clone sizes are given selectively: once, few, many, or a class where the clone is expanded.

D,size,J,V,DNA,CDR3
NA,NA,TRBJ1-2,TRBV28,TGTGCCAGCAGCCCACTATTGTGGGGCTACACCTTC,CASSPLLWGYTF
NA,few,TRBJ1-3,TRBV19,TGTGCCAGTAGTACGCGGATGTTGGGGCTCAAAACTGGAAACACCATATATTTT,CASSTRMLGLKTGNTIYF
NA,NA,TRBJ1-5,TRBV4-2,TGTGCCAGCAGCCAAGATGTGGGGCAGGGAGGTCAGCCCCAGCATTTT,CASSQDVGQGGQPQHF
NA,NA,TRBJ2-1,TRBV11-2,TGTGCCAGCAGCTTTTTGGGGCAACCGGATCCTATTTTCAATGAGCAGTTCTTC,CASSFLGQPDPIFNEQFF
NA,NA,TRBJ1-4,TRBV6-5,TGTGCCAGCAGACAGAACAGAACTAATGAAAAACTGTTTTTT,CASRQNRTNEKLFF
TRBD1,NA,TRBJ2-1,TRBV30,TGTGCCTGGAGTGTAGACAGGGGAACCTTCAATGAGCAGTTCTTC,CAWSVDRGTFNEQFF
NA,NA,TRBJ2-5,TRBV20-1,TGCAGTGCTCTTCAAGAGACCCAGTACTTC,CSALQETQYF
TRBD1,NA,TRBJ1-4,TRBV28,TGTGCCAGCAGGGCCAGGACAGGGCGGGGTGAAAAACTGTTTTTT,CASRARTGRGEKLFF
NA,NA,TRBJ1-1,TRBV5-1,TGCGCCAGCGAGAGGGGGGCGGGGGGCACTGAAGCTTTCTTT,CASERGAGGTEAFF
NA,NA,TRBJ1-1,TRBV27,TGTGCCAGCAGTGTACATTTAAACCCCACTGAAGCTTTCTTT,CASSVHLNPTEAFF
TRBD2,NA,TRBJ2-3,TRBV2,TGTGCCAGCAGTTGGGACTACTTTAGCACAGATACGCAGTATTTT,CASSWDYFSTDTQYF
NA,NA,TRBJ1-3,TRBV5-1,TGCGCCAGCAGCTTGGGACAGGTGATCTCTGGAAACACCATATATTTT,CASSLGQVISGNTIYF
NA,few,TRBJ2-5,TRBV5-1,TGCGCCAGCAGCTCAAGATACAGGTTACAAGAGACCCAGTACTTC,CASSSRYRLQETQYF
NA,NA,TRBJ1-3,TRBV6-1,TGTGCCCCGGGGTGGTGGGGAAAACTAAACACCATATATTTT,CAPGWWGKLNTIYF
TRBD1,NA,TRBJ2-7,TRBV6-1,TGTGCCAGCAGCATCACAGGGGGTGACTACGAGCAGTACTTC,CASSITGGDYEQYF
NA,NA,TRBJ2-2,TRBV6-5,TGTGCCAGCAGTTTTTGGCTGGTCGGGGGGCCCGGGGAGCTGTTTTTT,CASSFWLVGGPGELFF
TRBD1,NA,TRBJ2-7,TRBV2,TGTGCCAGCAGTAGGACAGGGGGCGAGCAGTACTTC,CASSRTGGEQYF
TRBD2,once,TRBJ2-2,TRBV7-3,TGTGCCAGCAGCTTGGGACTAGCTAACACCGGGGAGCTGTTTTTT,CASSLGLANTGELFF
TRBD2,NA,TRBJ2-6,TRBV4-1,TGCGCCAGCAGCCAAGAATTCGCTAGCGGGGCCCGTTCTGGGGCCAACGTCCTGACTTTC,CASSQEFASGARSGANVLTF
TRBD2,once,TRBJ2-3,TRBV7-6,TGTGCCAGCAGCTACCAGATTGGACTAGCGGGGGGCACAGATACGCAGTATTTT,CASSYQIGLAGGTDTQYF
NA,NA,TRBJ1-2,TRBV5-6,TGTGCCAGCAGCTTGAATGCAGCGTTTAGCTATGGCTACACCTTC,CASSLNAAFSYGYTF
NA,NA,TRBJ1-1,TRBV5-1,TGCGCCAGCAGCTTCGACAGGATGAGGGCGAACACTGAAGCTTTCTTT,CASSFDRMRANTEAFF
TRBD1,NA,TRBJ2-2,TRBV6-1,TGTGCCAGCAGTACCGGGACAGGGTGCACCGGGGAGCTGTTTTTT,CASSTGTGCTGELFF
TRBD1,NA,TRBJ2-7,TRBV6-1,TGTGCCAGCAGAACAGGGGGCCCCTACCCCTACGAGCAGTACTTC,CASRTGGPYPYEQYF
TRBD2,NA,TRBJ2-7,TRBV14,TGTGCCAGCAGGGGGACTAGATCTGGCGAGCAGTACTTC,CASRGTRSGEQYF
NA,NA,TRBJ1-2,TRBV5-4,TGTGCCAGCAGCTTGTTTAGGGGGAAGAATGGCTACACCTTC,CASSLFRGKNGYTF
TRBD1,once,TRBJ1-1,TRBV7-8,TGTGCCAGCAGCTTAGGACGTTTGGGACAGGGGGCCACTGAAGCTTTCTTT,CASSLGRLGQGATEAFF
NA,NA,TRBJ1-2,TRBV4-3,TGCGCCAGCAGCCAAGAAGGGGGGGCGCTCAGCTATGGCTACACCTTC,CASSQEGGALSYGYTF
NA,NA,TRBJ1-1,TRBV12-5,TGTGCTAGTGGTTTCCCTTCAGGGGTGAACACTGAAGCTTTCTTT,CASGFPSGVNTEAFF
TRBD2,NA,TRBJ2-2,TRBV12-5,TGTGCTAGTGGTTTGGGGGGAGGGGTGAACACCGGGGAGCTGTTTTTT,CASGLGGGVNTGELFF
NA,NA,TRBJ2-1,TRBV13,TGTGCCAGCAGCTTAGACCTTACAGGGAGGGACCCCACGTACAATGAGCAGTTCTTC,CASSLDLTGRDPTYNEQFF